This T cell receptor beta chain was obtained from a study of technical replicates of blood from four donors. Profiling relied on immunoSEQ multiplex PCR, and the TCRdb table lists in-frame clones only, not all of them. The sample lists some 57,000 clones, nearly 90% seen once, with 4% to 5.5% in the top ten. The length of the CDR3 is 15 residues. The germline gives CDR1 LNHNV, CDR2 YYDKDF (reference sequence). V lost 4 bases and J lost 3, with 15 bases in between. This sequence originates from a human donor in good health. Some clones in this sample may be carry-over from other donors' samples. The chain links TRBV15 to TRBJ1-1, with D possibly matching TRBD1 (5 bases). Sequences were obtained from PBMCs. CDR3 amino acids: CATSKPRGTYTEAFF. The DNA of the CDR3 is TGTGCCACCAGCAAACCCCGGGGGACCTACACTGAAGCTTTCTTT.